This T cell receptor beta chain was retrieved from a study of cytomegalovirus exposure and HLA in healthy donors. Germline V gene sequence: CDR1 SGHAT, CDR2 FQNNGV. This CDR3 contains 13 residues. The ends were cut back, 4 bases at V and 4 bases at J, with 9 bases in the middle. In the PCR, 60 Vbeta and 13 Jbeta primers were used. Method: immunoSEQ multiplex PCR; TCRdb's copy keeps in-frame clones and lacks some. Among approximately 140,000 clones listed, more than 60% were seen once. This chain joins TRBV11-2 and TRBJ2-3; D not certain. The sample comprised PBMCs. The receptor comes from a woman aged 45-60 years in good health and CMV-seropositive. CDR3 region: CASSSTLADTQYF. The CDR3 nucleotides are TGTGCCAGCAGCTCCACCCTAGCAGATACGCAGTATTTT.